This T cell receptor beta chain was captured in a study of blood T cells in healthy people across ages. Overall study: Template switching picked up about one barcoded beta molecule for each two T cells.

Extracted total RNA amounted to at least 5.5 micrograms for each sample. With a J-beta primer mix and a sample-barcoded 5' primer, a second PCR ran roughly 6 to 11 cycles. In TCRdb, the 5' RACE reads were re-called with MiXCR into one record per CDR3 protein. Among about 1.1 million distinct CDR3 sequences listed, under 40% were seen once. Trimming cost V 4 bases and J 3 bases, with 13 bases left between them. The CDR3 consists of 14 residues. Germline V gene sequence: CDR1 KGHSH, CDR2 LQKENI. The specimen was blood. The chain couples TRBV18 to TRBJ2-7; tentatively, D is TRBD1 (6 bases). The clonotype comes from a man between 18 and 35 years old in good health. Here the CDR3 reads CASSLRDTDYEQYF. Here the CDR3 DNA reads TGTGCCAGCTCACTCCGGGACACAGACTACGAGCAGTACTTC.